This T cell receptor beta chain was documented in a study of shared clonotypes between healthy human individuals. About this clone: Antigen: not known.

The CDR3 contains 16 residues. The germline V gene encodes CDR1 SGHNT and CDR2 YYREEE (reference sequence). The trim removed 4 bases at V and 2 bases at J, leaving 10 bases unmatched. Here immunoSEQ multiplex PCR was the method, and the copy in TCRdb shows in-frame clones only, minus some. Counted here are about 1.5 million clones, approximately 96% occurring once; the ten biggest clones make up approximately 1.1%. Study-level findings and limits: It was the non-shared clonotypes that had lower generation probabilities than clonotypes shared by all four donors. Researchers sampled blood only, noting tissue repertoires likely differ.

The sample taken for sequencing was naive CD4+ T cells sorted from blood. Noted subset: CD45RA+ positively selected. V is TRBV5-4 and J is TRBJ2-3, with 7 nucleotides matching TRBD2. This TCR was recovered from a man aged 25-40 years in good health. The CDR3 reads CASSLRGDYYTDTQYF. CDR3 bases: TGTGCCAGCAGCCTAAGAGGGGACTACTACACAGATACGCAGTATTTT.